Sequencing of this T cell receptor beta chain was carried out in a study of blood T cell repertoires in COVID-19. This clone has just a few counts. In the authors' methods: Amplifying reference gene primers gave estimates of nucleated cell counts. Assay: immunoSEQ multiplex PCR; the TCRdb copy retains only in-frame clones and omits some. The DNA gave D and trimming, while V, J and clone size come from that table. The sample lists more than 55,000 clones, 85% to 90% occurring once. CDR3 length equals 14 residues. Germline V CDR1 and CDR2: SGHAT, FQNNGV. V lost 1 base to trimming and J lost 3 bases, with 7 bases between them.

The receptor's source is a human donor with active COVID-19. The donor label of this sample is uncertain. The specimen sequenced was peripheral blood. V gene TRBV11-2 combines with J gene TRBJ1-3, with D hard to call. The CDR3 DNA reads TGTGCCAGCAGCTTAGGGTCGGTTGGAAACACCATATATTTT. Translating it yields CASSLGSVGNTIYF.